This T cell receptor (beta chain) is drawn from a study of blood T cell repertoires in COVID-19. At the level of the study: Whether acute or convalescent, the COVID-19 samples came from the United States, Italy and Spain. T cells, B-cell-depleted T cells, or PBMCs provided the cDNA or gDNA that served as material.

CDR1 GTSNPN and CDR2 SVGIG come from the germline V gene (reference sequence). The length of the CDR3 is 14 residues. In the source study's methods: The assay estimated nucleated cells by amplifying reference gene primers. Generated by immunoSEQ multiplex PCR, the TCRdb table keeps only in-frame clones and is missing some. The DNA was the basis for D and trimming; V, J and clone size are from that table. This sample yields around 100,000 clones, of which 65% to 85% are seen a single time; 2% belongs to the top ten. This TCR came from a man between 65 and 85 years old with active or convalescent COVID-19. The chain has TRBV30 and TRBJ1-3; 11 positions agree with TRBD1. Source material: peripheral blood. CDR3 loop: CAAGTGGSGNTIYF. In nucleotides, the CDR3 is TGTGCTGCCGGGACAGGGGGCTCTGGAAACACCATATATTTT.